This TCR beta chain was sequenced for a study of blood T cell repertoires in COVID-19. The wider study: The study drew acute and convalescent COVID-19 samples from the United States, Italy and Spain. Sources were T cells, B-cell-depleted T cells, or PBMCs; the material itself was cDNA or gDNA.

This clone was observed many times. How the authors handled the data: Scientists estimated how many nucleated cells there were by amplifying reference gene primers. The method was immunoSEQ multiplex PCR; TCRdb's version includes in-frame clones alone and lacks a portion of them. The V and J calls and clone size are taken from that table; D and trimming were inferred from the DNA. Of about 330,000 clones listed, around 92% are singletons. Between the trimmed V and J ends, which lost 1 base and 1 base, there was a span of 7 bases. The CDR3 runs to 14 residues. From germline, CDR1 is SGHVS and CDR2 FQNEAQ.

This chain joins TRBV7-8 and TRBJ1-1, with D uncertain. This receptor was obtained from a man aged 18-30 years who had recovered from COVID-19. Sequencing was carried out using peripheral blood. CDR3 residues: CASSLVHPNTEAFF. CDR3 DNA: TGTGCCAGCAGCTTAGTACACCCGAACACTGAAGCTTTCTTT.